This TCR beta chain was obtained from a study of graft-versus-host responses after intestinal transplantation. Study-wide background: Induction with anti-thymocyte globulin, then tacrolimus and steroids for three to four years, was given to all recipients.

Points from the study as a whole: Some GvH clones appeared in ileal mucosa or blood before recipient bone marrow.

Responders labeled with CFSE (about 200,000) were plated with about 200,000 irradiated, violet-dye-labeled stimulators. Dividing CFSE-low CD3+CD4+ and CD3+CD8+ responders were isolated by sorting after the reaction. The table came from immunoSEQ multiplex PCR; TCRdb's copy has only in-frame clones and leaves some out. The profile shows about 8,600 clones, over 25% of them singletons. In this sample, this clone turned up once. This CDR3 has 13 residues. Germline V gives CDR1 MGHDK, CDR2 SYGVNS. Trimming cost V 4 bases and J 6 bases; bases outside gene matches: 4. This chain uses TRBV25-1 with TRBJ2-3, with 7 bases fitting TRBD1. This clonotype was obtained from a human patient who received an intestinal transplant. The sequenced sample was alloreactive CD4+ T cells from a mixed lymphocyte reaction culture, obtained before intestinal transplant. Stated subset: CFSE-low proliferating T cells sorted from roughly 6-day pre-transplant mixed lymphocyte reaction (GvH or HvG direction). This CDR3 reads CASSATGTDTQYF. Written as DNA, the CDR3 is TGTGCCAGCAGTGCGACAGGGACGGATACGCAGTATTTT.